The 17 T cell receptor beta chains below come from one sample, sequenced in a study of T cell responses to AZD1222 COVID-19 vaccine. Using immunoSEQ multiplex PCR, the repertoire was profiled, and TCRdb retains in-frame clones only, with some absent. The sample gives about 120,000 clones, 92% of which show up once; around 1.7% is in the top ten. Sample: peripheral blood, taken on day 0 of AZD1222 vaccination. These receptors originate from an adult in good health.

In DNA form, the CDR3 reads TGTGCCAGCAGGGACAGGGCCTATGGCTACACCTTC. This sequence encodes CASRDRAYGYTF. The chain joins TRBV5-4 to TRBJ1-2, with TRBD1 matching over 8 bases. The CDR3 extends over 12 amino acids. With 5 bases clipped from V and 4 bases from J, the junction kept 1 base outside the gene matches. Germline V gene lookup returns CDR1 SGHNT and CDR2 YYREEE (reference sequence).

CDR3: CASSFFPGLGNEQYV. Written as DNA, the CDR3 is TGTGCCAGCAGCTTTTTCCCGGGACTAGGAAACGAGCAGTACGTC. The genes are TRBV5-5 and TRBJ2-7; 8 bases are shared with TRBD2. Germline lookup yields CDR1 SGHKS and CDR2 YYEKEE (reference sequence). The CDR3 covers 15 residues. V gave up 2 bases and J gave up 5 bases; unmatched junction bases: 9.

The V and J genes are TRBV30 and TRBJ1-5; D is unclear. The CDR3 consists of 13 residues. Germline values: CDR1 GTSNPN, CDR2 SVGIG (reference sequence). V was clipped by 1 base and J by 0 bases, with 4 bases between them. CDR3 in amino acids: CAWSGDSNQPQHF. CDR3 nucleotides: TGTGCCTGGAGTGGGGATAGCAATCAGCCCCAGCATTTT.

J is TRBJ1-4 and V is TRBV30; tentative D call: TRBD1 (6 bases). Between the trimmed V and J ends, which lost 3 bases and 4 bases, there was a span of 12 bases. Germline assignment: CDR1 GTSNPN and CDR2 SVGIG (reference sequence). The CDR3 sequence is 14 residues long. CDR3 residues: CAWRLGQNNEKLFF. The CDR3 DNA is TGTGCCTGGAGGTTAGGACAGAATAATGAAAAACTGTTTTTT.

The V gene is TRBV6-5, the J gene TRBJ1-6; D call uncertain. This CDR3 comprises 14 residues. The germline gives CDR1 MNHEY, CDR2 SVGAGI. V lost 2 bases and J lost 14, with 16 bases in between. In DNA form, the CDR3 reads TGTGCCAGCAGTTACCAGGTGGTCCGTCCCACCCTCCACTTT. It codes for CASSYQVVRPTLHF.

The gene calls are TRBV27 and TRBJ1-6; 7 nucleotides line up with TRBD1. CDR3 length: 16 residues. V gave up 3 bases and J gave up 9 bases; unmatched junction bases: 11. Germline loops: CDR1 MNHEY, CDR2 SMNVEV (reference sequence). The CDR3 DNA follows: TGTGCCAGCAGTTTTAGGGGACAGCCGGCGAGTTCACCCCTCCACTTT. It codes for CASSFRGQPASSPLHF.

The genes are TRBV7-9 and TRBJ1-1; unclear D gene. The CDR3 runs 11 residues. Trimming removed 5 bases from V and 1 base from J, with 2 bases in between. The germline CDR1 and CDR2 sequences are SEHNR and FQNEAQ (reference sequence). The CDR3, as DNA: TGTGCCAGCAGCGGGAACACTGAAGCTTTCTTT. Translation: CASSGNTEAFF.

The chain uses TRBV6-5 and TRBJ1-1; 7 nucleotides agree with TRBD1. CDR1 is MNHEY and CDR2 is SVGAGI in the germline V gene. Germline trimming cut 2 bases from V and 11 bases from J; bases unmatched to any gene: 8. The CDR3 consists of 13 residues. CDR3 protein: CASSYGTDVEAFF. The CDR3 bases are TGTGCCAGCAGTTACGGGACAGACGTTGAGGCTTTCTTT.

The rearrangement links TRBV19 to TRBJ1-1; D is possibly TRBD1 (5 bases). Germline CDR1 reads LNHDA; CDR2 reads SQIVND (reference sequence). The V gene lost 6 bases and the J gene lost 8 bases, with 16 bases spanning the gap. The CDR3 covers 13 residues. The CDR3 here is CASSEQVSTEAFF. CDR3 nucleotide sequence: TGTGCCAGTAGCGAACAGGTTTCGACAGAAGCTTTCTTT.

The CDR3 DNA reads as TGTGCCAGCAGCCAAAGAGGACAGGGGGGCCGGAATGCTTTCTTT. Its translation is CASSQRGQGGRNAFF. The chain links TRBV3-1 (or the pseudogene TRBV3-2) to TRBJ1-1; 10 nucleotides match TRBD1. Germline V CDR1 and CDR2: LGHDT, YNNKEL (reference sequence). CDR3 length equals 15 residues. The V segment lost 2 bases and the J segment 11 bases; nucleotides outside the gene matches: 11.

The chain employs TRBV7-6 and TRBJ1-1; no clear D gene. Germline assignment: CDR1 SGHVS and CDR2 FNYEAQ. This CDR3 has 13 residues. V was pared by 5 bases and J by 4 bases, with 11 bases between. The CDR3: CASSPLSGTEAFF. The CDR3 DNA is TGTGCCAGCAGCCCACTCTCGGGCACTGAAGCTTTCTTT.

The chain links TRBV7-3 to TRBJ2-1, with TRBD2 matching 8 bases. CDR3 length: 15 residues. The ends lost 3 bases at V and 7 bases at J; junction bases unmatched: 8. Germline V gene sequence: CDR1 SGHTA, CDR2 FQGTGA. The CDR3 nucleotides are TGTGCCAGCAGCTTCCTGGTAGCGGGGCCTAATGAGCAGTTCTTC. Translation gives CASSFLVAGPNEQFF.

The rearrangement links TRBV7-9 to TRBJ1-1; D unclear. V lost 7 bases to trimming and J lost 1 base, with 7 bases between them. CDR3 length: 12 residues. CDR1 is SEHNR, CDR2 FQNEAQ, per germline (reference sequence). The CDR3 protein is CASTYQNTEAFF. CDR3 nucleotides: TGTGCCAGCACCTATCAGAACACTGAAGCTTTCTTT.

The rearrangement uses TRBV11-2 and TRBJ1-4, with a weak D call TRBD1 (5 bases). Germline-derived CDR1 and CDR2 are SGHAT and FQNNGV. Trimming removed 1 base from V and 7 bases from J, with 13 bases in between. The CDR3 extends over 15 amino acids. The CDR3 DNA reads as TGTGCCAGCAGCTTAGTCAAGGGGCATGGTGAAAAACTGTTTTTT. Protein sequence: CASSLVKGHGEKLFF.

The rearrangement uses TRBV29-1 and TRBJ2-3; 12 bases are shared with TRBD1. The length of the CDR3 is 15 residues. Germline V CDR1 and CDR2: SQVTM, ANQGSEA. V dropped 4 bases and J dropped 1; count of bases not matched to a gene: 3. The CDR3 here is CSVVGTGGGTDTQYF. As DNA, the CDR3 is TGCAGCGTTGTAGGGACAGGGGGCGGCACAGATACGCAGTATTTT.

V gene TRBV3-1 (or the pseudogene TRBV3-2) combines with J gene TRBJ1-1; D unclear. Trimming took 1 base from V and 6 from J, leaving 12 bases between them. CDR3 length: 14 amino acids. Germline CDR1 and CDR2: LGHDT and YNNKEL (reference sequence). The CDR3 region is CASSQVHIGPEAFF. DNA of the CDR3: TGTGCCAGCAGCCAAGTACACATAGGCCCTGAAGCTTTCTTT.

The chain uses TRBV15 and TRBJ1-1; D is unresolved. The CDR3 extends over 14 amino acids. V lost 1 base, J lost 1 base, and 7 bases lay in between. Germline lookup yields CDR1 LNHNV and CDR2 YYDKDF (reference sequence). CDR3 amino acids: CATSRGSGNTEAFF. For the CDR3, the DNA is TGTGCCACCAGCAGAGGGAGTGGGAACACTGAAGCTTTCTTT. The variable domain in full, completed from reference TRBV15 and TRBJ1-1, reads DAMVIQNPRYQVTQFGKPVTLSCSQTLNHNVMYWYQQKSSQAPKLLFHYYDKDFNNEADTPDNFQSRRPNTSFCFLDIRSPGLGDTAMYLCATSRGSGNTEAFFGQGTRLTVV.